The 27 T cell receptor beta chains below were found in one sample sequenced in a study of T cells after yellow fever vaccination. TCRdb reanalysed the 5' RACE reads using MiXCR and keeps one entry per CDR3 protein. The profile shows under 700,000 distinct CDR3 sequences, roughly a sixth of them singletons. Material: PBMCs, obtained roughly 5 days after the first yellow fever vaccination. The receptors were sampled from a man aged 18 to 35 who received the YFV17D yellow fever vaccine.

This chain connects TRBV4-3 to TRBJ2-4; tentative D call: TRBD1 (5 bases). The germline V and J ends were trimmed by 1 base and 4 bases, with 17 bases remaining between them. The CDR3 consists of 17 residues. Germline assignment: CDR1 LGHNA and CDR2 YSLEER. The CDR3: CASSQGHLAGIKNIQYF. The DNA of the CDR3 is TGCGCCAGCAGCCAAGGACATTTGGCAGGGATAAAAAACATTCAGTACTTC.

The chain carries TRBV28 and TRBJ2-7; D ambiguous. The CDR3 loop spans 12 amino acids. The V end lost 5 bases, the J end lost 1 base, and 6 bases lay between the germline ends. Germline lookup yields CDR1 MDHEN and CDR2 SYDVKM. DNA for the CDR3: TGTGCCAGCAGTGACGGATCCTACGAGCAGTACTTC. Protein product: CASSDGSYEQYF. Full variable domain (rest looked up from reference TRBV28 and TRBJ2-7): DVKVTQSSRYLVKRTGEKVFLECVQDMDHENMFWYRQDPGLGLRLIYFSYDVKMKEKGDIPEGYSVSREKKERFSLILESASTNQTSMYLCASSDGSYEQYFGPGTRLTVT.

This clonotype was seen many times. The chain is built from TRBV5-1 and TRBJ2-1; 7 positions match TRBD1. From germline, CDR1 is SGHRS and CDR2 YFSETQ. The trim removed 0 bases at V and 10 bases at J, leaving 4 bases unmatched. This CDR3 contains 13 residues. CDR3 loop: CASSLAQGVEQFF. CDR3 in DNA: TGCGCCAGCAGCTTGGCCCAGGGGGTAGAGCAGTTCTTC.

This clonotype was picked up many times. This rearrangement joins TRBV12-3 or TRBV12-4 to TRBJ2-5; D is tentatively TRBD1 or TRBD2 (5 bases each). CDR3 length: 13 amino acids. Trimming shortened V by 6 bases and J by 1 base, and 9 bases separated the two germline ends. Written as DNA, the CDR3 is TGTGCCAGCAGGGGACCGCTCCAAGAGACCCAGTACTTC. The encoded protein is CASRGPLQETQYF.

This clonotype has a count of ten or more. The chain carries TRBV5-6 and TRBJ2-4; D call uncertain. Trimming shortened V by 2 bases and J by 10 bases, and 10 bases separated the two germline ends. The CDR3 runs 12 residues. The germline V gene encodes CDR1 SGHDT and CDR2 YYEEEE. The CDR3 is CASSFGVQIQYF. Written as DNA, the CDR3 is TGTGCCAGCAGCTTTGGGGTGCAAATTCAGTACTTC.

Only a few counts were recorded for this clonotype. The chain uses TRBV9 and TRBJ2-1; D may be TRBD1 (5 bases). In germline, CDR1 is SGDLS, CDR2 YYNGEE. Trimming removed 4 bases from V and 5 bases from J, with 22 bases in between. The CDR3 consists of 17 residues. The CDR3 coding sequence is TGTGCCAGCAGCCCCCAGGGTGAAGGCTATCCTCACAATGAGCAGTTCTTC. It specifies CASSPQGEGYPHNEQFF.

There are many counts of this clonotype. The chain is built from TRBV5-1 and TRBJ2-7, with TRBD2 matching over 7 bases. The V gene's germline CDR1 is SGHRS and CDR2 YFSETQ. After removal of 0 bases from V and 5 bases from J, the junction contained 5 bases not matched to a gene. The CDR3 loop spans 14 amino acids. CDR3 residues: CASSLEGRGNEQYF. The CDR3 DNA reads TGCGCCAGCAGCTTGGAAGGGCGGGGGAACGAGCAGTACTTC.

The CDR3: CASSYRGEFHNSPLHF. DNA of the CDR3: TGTGCCAGCAGTTACCGCGGGGAATTTCATAATTCACCCCTCCACTTT. The rearrangement links TRBV6-2 or TRBV6-3 to TRBJ1-6; D unclear. The germline V and J ends were trimmed by 2 bases and 5 bases, with 13 bases remaining between them. The CDR3 spans 16 residues. The germline CDR1 and CDR2 sequences are MNHEY and SVGEGT.

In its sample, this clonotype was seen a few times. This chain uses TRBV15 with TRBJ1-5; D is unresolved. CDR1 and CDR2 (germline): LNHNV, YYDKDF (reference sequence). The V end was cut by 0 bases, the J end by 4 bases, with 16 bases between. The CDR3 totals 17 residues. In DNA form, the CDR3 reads TGTGCCACCAGCAGAGACTCACCTGTTGTGATTAATCAGCCCCAGCATTTT. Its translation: CATSRDSPVVINQPQHF.

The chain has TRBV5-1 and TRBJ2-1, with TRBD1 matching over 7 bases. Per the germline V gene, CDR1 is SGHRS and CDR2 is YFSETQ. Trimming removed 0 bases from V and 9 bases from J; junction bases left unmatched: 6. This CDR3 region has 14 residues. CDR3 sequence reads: CASSLGPTGREQFF. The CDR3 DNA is TGCGCCAGCAGCTTGGGGCCGACAGGGCGTGAGCAGTTCTTC.

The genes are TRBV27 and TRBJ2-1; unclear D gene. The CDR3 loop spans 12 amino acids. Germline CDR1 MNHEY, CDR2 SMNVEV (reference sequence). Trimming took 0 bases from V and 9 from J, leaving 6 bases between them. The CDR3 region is CASSLSGLEQFF. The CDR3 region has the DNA TGTGCCAGCAGTTTATCAGGGCTTGAGCAGTTCTTC.

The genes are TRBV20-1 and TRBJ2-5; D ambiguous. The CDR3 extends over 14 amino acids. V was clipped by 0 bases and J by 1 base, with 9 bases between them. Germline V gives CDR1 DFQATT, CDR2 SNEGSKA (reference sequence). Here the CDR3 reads CSAREEYSQETQYF. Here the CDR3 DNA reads TGCAGTGCTAGAGAGGAATACAGCCAAGAGACCCAGTACTTC.

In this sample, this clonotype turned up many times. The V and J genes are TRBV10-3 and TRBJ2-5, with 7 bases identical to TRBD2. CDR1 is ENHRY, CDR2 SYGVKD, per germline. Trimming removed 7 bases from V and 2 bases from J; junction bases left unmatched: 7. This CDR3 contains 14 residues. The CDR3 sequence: CAIMQPSGQETQYF. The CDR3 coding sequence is TGTGCCATCATGCAGCCTAGCGGACAAGAGACCCAGTACTTC.

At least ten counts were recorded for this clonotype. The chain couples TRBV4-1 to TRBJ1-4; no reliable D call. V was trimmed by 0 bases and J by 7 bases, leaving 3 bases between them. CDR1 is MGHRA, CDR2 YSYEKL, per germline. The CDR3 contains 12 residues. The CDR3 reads CASSQDGEKLFF. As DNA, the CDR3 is TGCGCCAGCAGCCAAGATGGTGAAAAACTGTTTTTT.

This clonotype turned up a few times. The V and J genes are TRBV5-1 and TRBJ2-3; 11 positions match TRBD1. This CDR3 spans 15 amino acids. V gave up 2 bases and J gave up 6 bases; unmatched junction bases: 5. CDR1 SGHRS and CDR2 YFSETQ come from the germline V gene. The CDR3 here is CASSFGQGAFDTQYF. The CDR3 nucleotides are TGCGCCAGCAGCTTCGGACAGGGGGCCTTTGATACGCAGTATTTT.

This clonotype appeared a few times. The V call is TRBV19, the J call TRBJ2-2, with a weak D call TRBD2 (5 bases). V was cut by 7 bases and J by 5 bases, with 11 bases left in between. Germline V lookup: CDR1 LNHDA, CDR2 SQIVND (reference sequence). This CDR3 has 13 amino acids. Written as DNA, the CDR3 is TGTGCCAGTAAGGGCGGGTGGACCGGGGAGCTGTTTTTT. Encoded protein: CASKGGWTGELFF.

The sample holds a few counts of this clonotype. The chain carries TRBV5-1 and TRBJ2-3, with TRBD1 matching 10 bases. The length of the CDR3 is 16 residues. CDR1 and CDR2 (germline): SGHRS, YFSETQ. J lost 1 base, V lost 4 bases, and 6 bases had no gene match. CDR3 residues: CASSLSDRGRTDTQYF. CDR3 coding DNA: TGCGCCAGCAGCCTATCCGACAGGGGGCGCACAGATACGCAGTATTTT.

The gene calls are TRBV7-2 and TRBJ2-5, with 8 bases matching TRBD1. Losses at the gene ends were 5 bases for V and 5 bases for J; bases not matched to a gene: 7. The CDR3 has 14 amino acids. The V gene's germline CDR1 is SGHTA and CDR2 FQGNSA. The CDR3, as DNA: TGTGCCAGCAGCGGGCACAGGGGGTTCGAGACCCAGTACTTC. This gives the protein CASSGHRGFETQYF.

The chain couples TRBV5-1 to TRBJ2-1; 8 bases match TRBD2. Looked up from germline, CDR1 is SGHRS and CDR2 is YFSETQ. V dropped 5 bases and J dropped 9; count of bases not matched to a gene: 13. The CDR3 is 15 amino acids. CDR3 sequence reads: CASRAAGAPYGEQFF. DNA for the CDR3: TGCGCCAGCAGGGCAGCGGGGGCCCCATATGGTGAGCAGTTCTTC. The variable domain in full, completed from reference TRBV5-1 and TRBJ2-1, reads KAGVTQTPRYLIKTRGQQVTLSCSPISGHRSVSWYQQTPGQGLQFLFEYFSETQRNKGNFPGRFSGRQFSNSRSEMNVSTLELGDSALYLCASRAAGAPYGEQFFGPGTRLTVL.

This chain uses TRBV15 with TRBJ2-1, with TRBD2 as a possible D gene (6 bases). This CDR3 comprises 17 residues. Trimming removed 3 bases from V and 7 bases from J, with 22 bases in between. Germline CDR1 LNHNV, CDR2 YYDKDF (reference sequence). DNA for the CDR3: TGTGCCACCAGCAGGGATCTGGGGCTAGCGAAGAGGAATGAGCAGTTCTTC. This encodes CATSRDLGLAKRNEQFF.

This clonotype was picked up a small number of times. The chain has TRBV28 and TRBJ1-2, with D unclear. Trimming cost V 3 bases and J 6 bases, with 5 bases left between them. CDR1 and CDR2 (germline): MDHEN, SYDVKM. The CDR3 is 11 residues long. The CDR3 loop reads CASSFPNGYTF. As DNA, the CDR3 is TGTGCCAGCAGTTTTCCCAATGGCTACACCTTC.

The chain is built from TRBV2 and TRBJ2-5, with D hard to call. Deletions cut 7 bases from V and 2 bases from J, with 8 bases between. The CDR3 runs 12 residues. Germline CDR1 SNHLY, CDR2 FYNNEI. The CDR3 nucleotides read TGTGCCAGCAATAAGTGGCAAGAGACCCAGTACTTC. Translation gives CASNKWQETQYF.

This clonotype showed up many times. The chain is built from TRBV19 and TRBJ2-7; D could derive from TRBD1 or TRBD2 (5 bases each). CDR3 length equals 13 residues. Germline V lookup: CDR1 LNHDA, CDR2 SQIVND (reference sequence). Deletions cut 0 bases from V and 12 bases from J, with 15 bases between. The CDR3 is CASSIDRRTDRYF. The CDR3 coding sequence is TGTGCCAGTAGTATAGATCGACGGACTGACAGGTACTTC. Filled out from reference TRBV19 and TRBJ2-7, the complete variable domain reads DGGITQSPKYLFRKEGQNVTLSCEQNLNHDAMYWYRQDPGQGLRLIYYSQIVNDFQKGDIAEGYSVSREKKESFPLTVTSAQKNPTAFYLCASSIDRRTDRYFGPGTRLTVT.

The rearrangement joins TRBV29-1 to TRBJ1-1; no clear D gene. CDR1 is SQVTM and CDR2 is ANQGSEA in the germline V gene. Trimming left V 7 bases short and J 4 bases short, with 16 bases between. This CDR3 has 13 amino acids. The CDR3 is CSAGSAGLTEAFF. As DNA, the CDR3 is TGCAGCGCCGGAAGCGCAGGACTCACTGAAGCTTTCTTT.

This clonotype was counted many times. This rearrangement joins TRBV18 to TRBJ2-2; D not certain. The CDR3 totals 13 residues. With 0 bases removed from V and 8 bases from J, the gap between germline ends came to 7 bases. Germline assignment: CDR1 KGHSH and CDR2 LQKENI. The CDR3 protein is CASSPPPPGELFF. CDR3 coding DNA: TGTGCCAGCTCACCACCCCCCCCGGGGGAGCTGTTTTTT.

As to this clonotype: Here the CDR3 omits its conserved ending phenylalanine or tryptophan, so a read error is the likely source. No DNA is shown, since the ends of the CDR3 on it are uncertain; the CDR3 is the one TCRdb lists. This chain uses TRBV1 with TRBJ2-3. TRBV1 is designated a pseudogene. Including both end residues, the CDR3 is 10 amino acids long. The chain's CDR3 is CASSQDTQYQ.

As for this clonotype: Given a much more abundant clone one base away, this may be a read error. The CDR3 spells CASSAGNRRGVHEQYF. CDR3 sequence (DNA): TGCGCCAGCAGCGCGGGAAACAGGCGAGGAGTCCACGAGCAGTACTTC. The chain recombines TRBV5-1 with TRBJ2-7, with D perhaps matching TRBD2 (6 bases). The CDR3 is 16 residues long. V shed 4 bases and J shed 5 bases, with 22 bases lying between them. CDR1 is SGHRS and CDR2 is YFSETQ in the germline V gene.